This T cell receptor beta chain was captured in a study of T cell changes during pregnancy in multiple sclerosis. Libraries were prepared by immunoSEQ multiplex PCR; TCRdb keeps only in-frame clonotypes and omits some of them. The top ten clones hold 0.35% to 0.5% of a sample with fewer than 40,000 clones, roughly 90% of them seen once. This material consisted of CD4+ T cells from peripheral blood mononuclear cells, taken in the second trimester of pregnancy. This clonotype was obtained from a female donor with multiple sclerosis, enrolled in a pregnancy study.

The CDR3 nucleotides are TGTGCCAGCAGCTTAAACAGGGGTACGGGAAACACCATATATTTT. It translates to CASSLNRGTGNTIYF. The chain combines TRBV7-9 with TRBJ1-3, with TRBD1 matching 7 bases. The V segment lost 2 bases and the J segment 4 bases; nucleotides outside the gene matches: 5. Germline loops: CDR1 SEHNR, CDR2 FQNEAQ (reference sequence). This CDR3 comprises 15 residues.